This T cell receptor (beta chain) was sequenced for a study of shared clonotypes between healthy human individuals. General study points: A reduction in generation probabilities was seen for non-shared clonotypes relative to those shared by all four donors.

Assay execution took place at the deep level. In the original processing: Because ImmunoSEQ provided only junction sequences with no quality scores, the filtering differed. Only in-frame clones appear in the TCRdb table, and some are missing; sequencing was by immunoSEQ multiplex PCR. V and J calls plus clone size are reproduced from that table; the DNA served to infer D and trimming. This sample carries under 2.5 million clones, just under 95% of them seen once, and the ten largest clones take about 0.41%. With respect to this clone: Its antigen is not known.

V gave up 5 bases and J gave up 0 bases, with 13 bases separating them. The CDR3 contains 15 residues. Germline CDR1 and CDR2: MDHEN and SYDVKM. The specimen sequenced was naive CD4+ T cells from PBMCs. Subset defined: CD45RA+ positively selected. The rearrangement joins TRBV28 to TRBJ1-1, with a weak D call TRBD1 (6 bases). The origin of this receptor is a man aged 18 to 29 in good health. Some clones in this sample may be carry-over from other donors' samples. This CDR3 reads CASSDTGHVNTEAFF. The CDR3 DNA sequence: TGTGCCAGCAGTGACACGGGACACGTGAACACTGAAGCTTTCTTT.